These 26 T cell receptor beta chains came from one sample sequenced in a study of OX40 agonist ivuxolimab in advanced cancers. Measured with immunoSEQ multiplex PCR; TCRdb has only the in-frame clones, and not every one. The sample holds tens of thousands of clones, roughly four fifths seen once. Sequencing used CD4+ or CD8+ T cells sorted from blood, obtained in a trial of the OX40 agonist ivuxolimab. The receptors derive from an adult with an advanced solid tumor such as melanoma, head and neck, liver or kidney cancer.

The CDR3 loop is CSVEPGRSNIQYF. CDR3 coding DNA: TGCAGCGTTGAGCCGGGCCGATCAAACATTCAGTACTTC. The chain couples TRBV29-1 to TRBJ2-4; D remains unclear. Trimming shortened V by 3 bases and J by 6 bases, and 12 bases separated the two germline ends. The CDR3 length is 13 residues. CDR1 is SQVTM, CDR2 ANQGSEA, per germline.

J is TRBJ2-6 and V is TRBV28; no firm D call. Deletions cut 5 bases from V and 2 bases from J, with 13 bases between. Germline CDR1 is MDHEN and CDR2 is SYDVKM. This CDR3 contains 16 residues. DNA of the CDR3: TGTGCCAGCAGTGGGCTGACATGGGCTGGGGCCAACGTCCTGACTTTC. Translation gives CASSGLTWAGANVLTF.

V usage is TRBV7-9 and J usage is TRBJ2-7; tentatively, D is TRBD1 (5 bases). The CDR3 contains 15 residues. Between the trimmed V and J ends, which lost 5 bases and 0 bases, there was a span of 14 bases. Germline V gene data show CDR1 as SEHNR and CDR2 as FQNEAQ (reference sequence). CDR3 sequence: CASSPQDTSSYEQYF. The CDR3 DNA reads as TGTGCCAGCAGCCCACAGGACACAAGCTCCTACGAGCAGTACTTC.

The genes are TRBV6-1 and TRBJ2-1; 8 nucleotides align to TRBD2. From germline, CDR1 is MNHNS and CDR2 SASEGT. This CDR3 has 14 amino acids. Unmatched junction bases numbered 4, after V lost 3 bases and J lost 6 bases. The CDR3 sequence: CASSEVGGVNEQFF. In DNA form, the CDR3 reads TGTGCCAGCAGTGAGGTCGGGGGGGTCAATGAGCAGTTCTTC.

The V call is TRBV7-9, the J call TRBJ2-3; 8 nucleotides align to TRBD1. CDR3 length: 15 amino acids. Germline loops: CDR1 SEHNR, CDR2 FQNEAQ (reference sequence). Trimming took 3 bases from V and 15 from J; bases not matched to a gene: 17. CDR3 nucleotide sequence: TGTGCCAGCAGCTTGCAGGGACAGGCCGTAGCACGGGCTTATTTT. Its translation: CASSLQGQAVARAYF.

The genes are TRBV9 and TRBJ1-5; D may be TRBD1 (6 bases). Germline V gene lookup returns CDR1 SGDLS and CDR2 YYNGEE. Trimming left V 4 bases short and J 7 bases short, with 18 bases between. The CDR3 spans 15 residues. CDR3 sequence (DNA): TGTGCCAGCAGCCCAAGTACGGGGGCCCGGCAGCCCCAGCATTTT. It is translated as CASSPSTGARQPQHF.

This chain joins TRBV28 and TRBJ2-3, with D possibly matching TRBD2 (6 bases). This CDR3 is 12 amino acids long. V lost 11 bases, J lost 1 base, and 10 bases lay in between. Germline-derived CDR1 and CDR2 are MDHEN and SYDVKM. The CDR3 region is CALGTRTDTQYF. CDR3 sequence (DNA): TGTGCCCTCGGGACTCGCACAGATACGCAGTATTTT. Full variable domain (missing parts from reference TRBV28 and TRBJ2-3): DVKVTQSSRYLVKRTGEKVFLECVQDMDHENMFWYRQDPGLGLRLIYFSYDVKMKEKGDIPEGYSVSREKKERFSLILESASTNQTSMYLCALGTRTDTQYFGPGTRLTVL.

As to this clone: Sequence at one end of the junction differs from germline and may be a read error. The chain uses TRBV7-7 and TRBJ2-7; D possibly corresponds to TRBD2 (6 bases). The CDR3 has 13 residues. CDR1 is SSHAT, CDR2 FNYEAQ, per germline (reference sequence). This CDR3 reads CASSPGGDYEQYF. CDR3 sequence (DNA): TGTGCTAGCAGCCCTGGAGGGGACTACGAGCAGTACTTC.

V is TRBV7-2 and J is TRBJ1-2; D gene uncertain. Germline V CDR1 and CDR2: SGHTA, FQGNSA. The V and J ends lost 0 bases and 5 bases respectively, with 10 bases between them. This CDR3 is built from 14 residues. The CDR3 here is CASSLASEAYGYTF. The CDR3 DNA reads as TGTGCCAGCAGCTTAGCCTCAGAGGCTTATGGCTACACCTTC.

The rearrangement uses TRBV4-3 and TRBJ2-3; D possibly corresponds to TRBD1 (6 bases). The CDR3 extends over 15 amino acids. The germline gives CDR1 LGHNA, CDR2 YSLEER. Trimming removed 4 bases from V and 0 bases from J, with 11 bases in between. The CDR3 loop reads CASSPTGTSTDTQYF. CDR3 DNA sequence: TGCGCCAGCAGCCCGACAGGTACTAGCACAGATACGCAGTATTTT.

The table lists this clone with a count of one. The chain recombines TRBV9 with TRBJ1-2, with D possibly being TRBD1 (6 bases). Germline CDR1 reads SGDLS; CDR2 reads YYNGEE. The length of the CDR3 is 13 residues. The V end was cut by 2 bases, the J end by 5 bases, with 10 bases between. The CDR3, as DNA: TGTGCCAGCAGCGTCCGGACAGATTATGGCTACACCTTC. Amino acids: CASSVRTDYGYTF.

The gene calls are TRBV4-2 and TRBJ1-1; TRBD1 might be the D (6 bases). Germline assignment: CDR1 LGHNA and CDR2 YNFKEQ. The V gene lost 1 base and the J gene lost 5 bases, with 14 bases spanning the gap. The CDR3 length is 15 residues. The CDR3 DNA reads as TGTGCCAGCAGCCAAGCAGAAGGGGGTGGGACTGAAGCTTTCTTT. This gives the protein CASSQAEGGGTEAFF.

This chain links TRBV5-1 with TRBJ2-7; TRBD1 might be the D (6 bases). Germline lookup yields CDR1 SGHRS and CDR2 YFSETQ. The CDR3 sequence is 15 residues long. V shed 0 bases and J shed 4 bases, with 14 bases lying between them. The CDR3 DNA reads TGCGCCAGCAGCTTGGGGAACAGGGTATCTTACGAGCAGTACTTC. This codes for CASSLGNRVSYEQYF.

The chain employs TRBV7-8 and TRBJ1-6, with TRBD1 matching over 9 bases. J lost 4 bases, V lost 5 bases, and 0 bases had no gene match. CDR3 size: 14 residues. Germline values: CDR1 SGHVS, CDR2 FQNEAQ. The DNA for the CDR3 is TGTGCCAGCAGCGGGACAGGGTATAATTCACCCCTCCACTTT. Encoded protein: CASSGTGYNSPLHF.

The genes are TRBV27 and TRBJ2-7; 7 bases match TRBD2. CDR1 is MNHEY, CDR2 SMNVEV, per germline (reference sequence). Trimming at V came to 2 bases and at J to 4 bases, leaving 2 bases not matched to a gene. The CDR3 runs 13 residues. CDR3 region: CASSLRRGYEQYF. CDR3 nucleotide sequence: TGTGCCAGCAGTTTAAGGCGGGGGTACGAGCAGTACTTC.

V and J are TRBV19 and TRBJ2-2; 9 bases are a match to TRBD2. The CDR3 runs 13 residues. Germline lookup yields CDR1 LNHDA and CDR2 SQIVND (reference sequence). V gave up 6 bases and J gave up 5 bases; unmatched junction bases: 1. The CDR3 protein is CASRLAGTGELFF. In nucleotides, the CDR3 is TGTGCCAGTAGGCTAGCGGGGACCGGGGAGCTGTTTTTT.

CDR3 nucleotide sequence: TGTGCCAGCAGCTTTAGGACAGGGGGCCACGAGCAGTACTTC. Protein sequence: CASSFRTGGHEQYF. The rearrangement uses TRBV5-6 and TRBJ2-7; 11 nucleotides line up with TRBD1. CDR1 and CDR2 from the germline V gene are SGHDT and YYEEEE. The CDR3 length is 14 residues. With 2 bases clipped from V and 5 bases from J, the junction kept 3 bases outside the gene matches. The full variable domain, with the rest looked up from reference TRBV5-6 and TRBJ2-7, is DAGVTQSPTHLIKTRGQQVTLRCSPKSGHDTVSWYQQALGQGPQFIFQYYEEEERQRGNFPDRFSGHQFPNYSSELNVNALLLGDSALYLCASSFRTGGHEQYFGPGTRLTVT.

This chain joins TRBV15 and TRBJ1-3; D remains ambiguous. The V end was cut by 0 bases, the J end by 1 base, with 7 bases between. Germline V CDR1 and CDR2: LNHNV, YYDKDF (reference sequence). The CDR3 sequence is 15 residues long. The CDR3 sequence is CATSRDTESGNTIYF. The CDR3 DNA reads as TGTGCCACCAGCAGAGATACAGAATCTGGAAACACCATATATTTT.

The chain combines TRBV9 with TRBJ1-3; D not resolved. V gave up 0 bases and J gave up 1 base, with 17 bases separating them. Germline assignment: CDR1 SGDLS and CDR2 YYNGEE. CDR3 size: 18 residues. This CDR3 reads CASSVEADPPRSGNTIYF. The CDR3 DNA is TGTGCCAGCAGCGTAGAAGCCGACCCCCCTAGGTCTGGAAACACCATATATTTT.

The CDR3 reads CASSSKGSEQYF. The CDR3 nucleotides read TGCGCCAGCAGCTCAAAGGGGTCCGAGCAGTACTTC. V is TRBV5-1 and J is TRBJ2-7; possible D gene TRBD1, 5 bases. From germline, CDR1 is SGHRS and CDR2 YFSETQ. V was trimmed by 3 bases and J by 6 bases, leaving 10 bases between them. CDR3 length: 12 amino acids.

The chain has TRBV6-1 and TRBJ2-5; unclear D gene. CDR3 size: 14 residues. Trimming stripped 7 bases from V and 5 bases from J, with 17 bases between. Germline lookup yields CDR1 MNHNS and CDR2 SASEGT. CDR3 in amino acids: CASIPRALGETQYF. CDR3 coding DNA: TGTGCCAGCATTCCCCGGGCATTAGGGGAGACCCAGTACTTC.

This clone was recorded once. V gene TRBV7-8 combines with J gene TRBJ2-5; D uncertain. In germline, CDR1 is SGHVS, CDR2 FQNEAQ. Trimming left V 3 bases short and J 6 bases short, with 5 bases between. This CDR3 region has 11 residues. CDR3 coding DNA: TGTGCCAGCAGCTTCGTGCAGACCCAGTACTTC. It codes for CASSFVQTQYF.

V usage is TRBV7-2 and J usage is TRBJ2-3, with a possible D match to TRBD2 (7 bases). Trimming pared 2 bases from V and 2 bases from J, leaving 17 bases between. The CDR3 length is 17 residues. CDR1 SGHTA and CDR2 FQGNSA come from the germline V gene. As DNA, the CDR3 is TGTGCCAGCAGCTTACCCTCCTTGGCGGGGGCCACAGATACGCAGTATTTT. Translating gives CASSLPSLAGATDTQYF.

This clone showed up just a few times. The V gene is TRBV7-2, the J gene TRBJ2-7; D not certain. Trimming cost V 1 base and J 5 bases, with 3 bases left between them. Germline V lookup: CDR1 SGHTA, CDR2 FQGNSA. The CDR3 runs 11 residues. CDR3: CASSLGDEQYF. The CDR3 region has the DNA TGTGCCAGCAGCTTAGGTGACGAGCAGTACTTC.

The V and J genes are TRBV5-1 and TRBJ2-3, with D maybe TRBD2 (5 bases). The CDR3 is 16 amino acids. Per germline, CDR1 SGHRS and CDR2 YFSETQ. Trimming removed 5 bases at V and 6 bases at J, with 22 bases between. CDR3: CASSTLDSGDGDTQYF. CDR3 nucleotide sequence: TGCGCCAGCAGTACACTGGACTCAGGCGACGGGGATACGCAGTATTTT.

Concerning this clone itself: A read error may account for a junction end that differs from germline. In DNA, the CDR3 is TGTGCCAGCAGACGGGCCTTAGACAGGGAGGGTTTT. Translated: CASRRALDREGF. This chain joins TRBV28 and TRBJ1-1; 7 bases fit TRBD1. The germline gives CDR1 MDHEN, CDR2 SYDVKM. The CDR3 loop spans 12 amino acids.